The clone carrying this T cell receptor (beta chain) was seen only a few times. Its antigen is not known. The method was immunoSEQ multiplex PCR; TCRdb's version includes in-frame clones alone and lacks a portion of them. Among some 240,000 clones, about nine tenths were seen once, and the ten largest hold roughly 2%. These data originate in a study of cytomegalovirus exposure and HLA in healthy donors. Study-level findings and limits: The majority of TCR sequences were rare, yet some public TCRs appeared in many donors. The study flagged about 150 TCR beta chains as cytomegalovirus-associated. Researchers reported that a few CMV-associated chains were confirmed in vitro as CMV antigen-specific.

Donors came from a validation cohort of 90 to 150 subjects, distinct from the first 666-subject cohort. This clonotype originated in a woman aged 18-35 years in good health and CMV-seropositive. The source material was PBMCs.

The CDR3 region has the DNA TGCGCCAGCAGCCAAGCGGGACAGCTGAACTATGGCTACACCTTC. Translating it yields CASSQAGQLNYGYTF. This chain links TRBV4-1 with TRBJ1-2; 7 positions match TRBD1. CDR3 length: 15 residues. In germline, CDR1 is MGHRA, CDR2 YSYEKL. V lost 1 base to trimming and J lost 2 bases; unmatched junction nucleotides: 4.